This T cell receptor (beta chain) is from a study of control samples from healthy donors and cancer patients. Points on this clone: Germline is not matched at one junction end, which may reflect a read error.

The V gene's germline CDR1 is LNHDA and CDR2 SQIVND (reference sequence). The CDR3 is 12 residues long. Assay used: immunoSEQ multiplex PCR; TCRdb lists only in-frame clones, some missing. Seen here are roughly 170,000 clones, approximately 92% observed once, and the top ten hold almost 1.5%. This clonotype was sampled from a man younger than 30 in good health. The chain employs TRBV19 and TRBJ1-5; D unresolved. The sequenced material came from blood. The chain's CDR3 is CASSSRATRIKW. In nucleotides, the CDR3 is TGTGCCAGTAGTAGCCGGGCCACCCGTATCAAATGG.